Listed here are 25 T cell receptor beta chains from one sample, sequenced in a study of beta chain features in type 1 diabetes. Study-wide points: Among all four CD4+ subsets, Type 1 diabetes patients had TCRB CDR3s that were moderately but significantly shorter.

Of the isolated RNA, all was reverse transcribed, and so the sequenced material was expressed TCRB transcripts. Data came from immunoSEQ multiplex PCR; TCRdb stores just in-frame clones and leaves some out. Counted here are 150,000 to 190,000 clones, about 9.4% occurring once; the ten biggest clones make up around 0.48%. No antigen has been assigned to these receptors. Sequencing used central memory CD4+ T cells from blood. The receptors were gathered from a man aged 25-45 years with type 1 diabetes.

The V and J genes are TRBV7-9 and TRBJ2-5, with TRBD2 as a possible D gene (6 bases). The CDR3 spans 14 residues. Trimming stripped 1 base from V and 2 bases from J, with 8 bases between. Looked up from germline, CDR1 is SEHNR and CDR2 is FQNEAQ (reference sequence). The CDR3 coding sequence is TGTGCCAGCAGCTTAGGGGGGGATCAAGAGACCCAGTACTTC. This gives the protein CASSLGGDQETQYF. The full variable domain, completed using reference TRBV7-9 and TRBJ2-5, is DTGVSQNPRHKITKRGQNVTFRCDPISEHNRLYWYRQTLGQGPEFLTYFQNEAQLEKSRLLSDRFSAERPKGSFSTLEIQRTEQGDSAMYLCASSLGGDQETQYFGPGTRLLVL.

This chain links TRBV7-3 with TRBJ2-1; D gene ambiguous. CDR3 length: 13 amino acids. V gave up 2 bases and J gave up 4 bases, with 6 bases separating them. Looked up from germline, CDR1 is SGHTA and CDR2 is FQGTGA. CDR3 loop: CASSLAQYNEQFF. In DNA form, the CDR3 reads TGTGCCAGCAGCTTAGCCCAGTACAATGAGCAGTTCTTC.

This clone was observed a few times. The chain has TRBV5-1 and TRBJ1-1, with D possibly matching TRBD1 (5 bases). CDR1 SGHRS and CDR2 YFSETQ come from the germline V gene. Trimming stripped 4 bases from V and 0 bases from J, with 13 bases between. The CDR3 loop spans 15 amino acids. The CDR3 region has the DNA TGCGCCAGCAGCGAAACCGCGGGGGTGAACACTGAAGCTTTCTTT. This gives the protein CASSETAGVNTEAFF.

The sample holds a few counts of this clone. V usage is TRBV30 and J usage is TRBJ2-5, with D uncertain. The CDR3 length is 12 residues. CDR1 is GTSNPN, CDR2 SVGIG, per germline (reference sequence). V was clipped by 2 bases and J by 2 bases, with 6 bases between them. CDR3 sequence (DNA): TGTGCCTGGAGTCTACTGCAAGAGACCCAGTACTTC. This encodes CAWSLLQETQYF. Variable domain in full (rest from reference TRBV30 and TRBJ2-5): SQTIHQWPATLVQPVGSPLSLECTVEGTSNPNLYWYRQAAGRGLQLLFYSVGIGQISSEVPQNLSASRPQDRQFILSSKKLLLSDSGFYLCAWSLLQETQYFGPGTRLLVL.

This clone was picked up a small number of times. This rearrangement joins TRBV5-1 to TRBJ2-2; maybe TRBD2 (5 bases). The CDR3 is 15 amino acids. Germline loops: CDR1 SGHRS, CDR2 YFSETQ. Trimming removed 4 bases at V and 3 bases at J, with 13 bases between. Here the CDR3 reads CASSAGLAHTGELFF. In DNA, the CDR3 is TGCGCCAGCAGCGCCGGACTCGCACACACCGGGGAGCTGTTTTTT.

The V and J genes are TRBV28 and TRBJ1-4; weak D call: TRBD1 (5 bases). Germline CDR1 and CDR2: MDHEN and SYDVKM. Trimming took 6 bases from V and 4 from J, leaving 15 bases between them. This CDR3 comprises 15 residues. CDR3 nucleotides: TGTGCCAGCAGCATGCATGGGGCCGGTAATGAAAAACTGTTTTTT. It codes for CASSMHGAGNEKLFF.

The chain has TRBV2 and TRBJ1-2, with 9 bases aligning to TRBD1. CDR3 length: 14 amino acids. V lost 6 bases to trimming and J lost 4 bases; unmatched junction nucleotides: 6. Germline V gene data show CDR1 as SNHLY and CDR2 as FYNNEI. The CDR3 DNA follows: TGTGCCAGCAGAACAGGGGGCTCAGGCTATGGCTACACCTTC. Translated: CASRTGGSGYGYTF.

The rearrangement joins TRBV14 to TRBJ2-3; 9 positions agree with TRBD1. This CDR3 is 15 amino acids long. Germline CDR1 and CDR2: SGHDN and FVKESK. V dropped 4 bases and J dropped 1; count of bases not matched to a gene: 3. In DNA, the CDR3 is TGTGCCAGCAGCCCCTGGACAGGGGGCACAGATACGCAGTATTTT. This encodes CASSPWTGGTDTQYF.

The chain has TRBV7-3 and TRBJ2-7; 7 bases match TRBD1. Germline CDR1 and CDR2: SGHTA and FQGTGA. V trimming: 2 bases; J trimming: 7 bases; junction bases outside the gene matches: 8. The CDR3 contains 14 residues. CDR3 nucleotides: TGTGCCAGCAGCTTAGCGTTGACAGGGCGGGAGCAGTACTTC. It translates to CASSLALTGREQYF.

The table lists this clone with a few counts. The rearrangement links TRBV7-9 to TRBJ2-3, with 15 bases that match TRBD2. This CDR3 is 15 amino acids long. Germline CDR1 reads SEHNR; CDR2 reads FQNEAQ (reference sequence). With 10 bases clipped from V and 5 bases from J, the junction kept 7 bases outside the gene matches. The DNA of the CDR3 is TGTGCCACCATGAGGGGACTAGCGGGAGGAGATACGCAGTATTTT. Translated: CATMRGLAGGDTQYF.

V is TRBV28 and J is TRBJ2-7; D may be TRBD1 (5 bases). The germline V gene has CDR1 MDHEN and CDR2 SYDVKM. The V and J ends lost 7 bases and 0 bases respectively, with 16 bases between them. This CDR3 has 15 residues. The CDR3 spells CASMQGTAVSYEQYF. The CDR3 DNA sequence: TGTGCCAGCATGCAGGGAACAGCCGTCTCCTACGAGCAGTACTTC.

This chain connects TRBV5-4 to TRBJ2-2, with D possibly TRBD1 on 5 matching bases. Germline CDR1 SGHNT, CDR2 YYREEE (reference sequence). Trimming stripped 0 bases from V and 0 bases from J, with 9 bases between. The CDR3 has 16 amino acids. The CDR3 DNA sequence: TGTGCCAGCAGCTTGGGGGGCGGAACGAACACCGGGGAGCTGTTTTTT. This translates into CASSLGGGTNTGELFF. The entire variable domain, with the rest obtained from reference TRBV5-4 and TRBJ2-2, is as follows: ETGVTQSPTHLIKTRGQQVTLRCSSQSGHNTVSWYQQALGQGPQFIFQYYREEENGRGNFPPRFSGLQFPNYSSELNVNALELDDSALYLCASSLGGGTNTGELFFGEGSRLTVL.

The chain joins TRBV7-3 to TRBJ2-1; 7 nucleotides match TRBD2. This CDR3 has 17 residues. Per the germline V gene, CDR1 is SGHTA and CDR2 is FQGTGA. V lost 5 bases, J lost 7 bases, and 17 bases stayed unmatched. CDR3 region: CASSPLGGSGIVNEQFF. CDR3 nucleotide sequence: TGTGCCAGCAGCCCGCTGGGGGGGAGCGGGATTGTTAATGAGCAGTTCTTC.

This clone was recorded a few times. The J gene is TRBJ2-7, the V gene TRBV28; tentative D call: TRBD2 (5 bases). CDR3 length: 12 residues. V gave up 5 bases and J gave up 6 bases, with 11 bases separating them. Looked up from germline, CDR1 is MDHEN and CDR2 is SYDVKM. The CDR3 reads CASSELEREQYF. Here the CDR3 DNA reads TGTGCCAGCAGTGAACTAGAGCGCGAGCAGTACTTC.

This clone was detected a few times. The CDR3 is CASSAAGQQETQYF. DNA for the CDR3: TGTGCCAGCAGCGCGGCGGGACAGCAAGAGACCCAGTACTTC. J is TRBJ2-5 and V is TRBV9, with a tentative D call TRBD1 (7 bases). Germline V gene lookup returns CDR1 SGDLS and CDR2 YYNGEE. The CDR3 loop spans 14 amino acids. V gave up 3 bases and J gave up 2 bases, with 11 bases separating them.

This clone was seen a handful of times. The V call is TRBV5-1, the J call TRBJ1-1; possibly TRBD1 for D (6 bases). Trimming pared 0 bases from V and 0 bases from J, leaving 12 bases between. This CDR3 has 16 residues. Germline assignment: CDR1 SGHRS and CDR2 YFSETQ. CDR3 sequence reads: CASSLAAGEVNTEAFF. The CDR3 nucleotides read TGCGCCAGCAGCTTGGCCGCAGGGGAAGTGAACACTGAAGCTTTCTTT.

CDR3 protein: CASSPQLSNQPQHF. Written as DNA, the CDR3 is TGTGCCAGCAGTCCGCAACTTAGCAATCAGCCCCAGCATTTT. This sequence joins TRBV27 and TRBJ1-5; D is unclear. Germline V gives CDR1 MNHEY, CDR2 SMNVEV (reference sequence). V shed 5 bases and J shed 0 bases, with 8 bases lying between them. The length of the CDR3 is 14 residues.

This clone has only a few counts. CDR3 sequence (DNA): TGTGCCAGCAGCCTTAGACGCGAGGCGGGGGAGACCCAGTACTTC. Its translation is CASSLRREAGETQYF. V gene TRBV9 combines with J gene TRBJ2-5, with a possible D match to TRBD2 (6 bases). CDR1 is SGDLS and CDR2 is YYNGEE in the germline V gene. This CDR3 contains 15 residues. Trimming cost V 4 bases and J 5 bases, with 18 bases left between them.

V and J are TRBV7-9 and TRBJ2-4, with D unresolved. The CDR3 sequence is 14 residues long. The V gene's germline CDR1 is SEHNR and CDR2 FQNEAQ (reference sequence). The germline V and J ends were trimmed by 3 bases and 8 bases, with 14 bases remaining between them. CDR3 loop: CASSLGRNGDIQYF. Here the CDR3 DNA reads TGTGCCAGCAGCTTGGGTAGGAACGGAGACATTCAGTACTTC.

This clone was picked up a small number of times. The rearrangement joins TRBV4-3 to TRBJ1-5; D is undetermined. V gave up 1 base and J gave up 6 bases, with 19 bases separating them. Germline CDR1 reads LGHNA; CDR2 reads YSLEER. The length of the CDR3 is 17 residues. The CDR3 bases are TGCGCCAGCAGCCAAGCCGTCCGTTCTCCGACGGGTCAGCCCCAGCATTTT. Residues: CASSQAVRSPTGQPQHF.

This clone was seen a handful of times. The chain recombines TRBV6-5 with TRBJ1-5; D is possibly TRBD1 (5 bases). V was cut by 0 bases and J by 4 bases, with 10 bases left in between. Germline CDR1 reads MNHEY; CDR2 reads SVGAGI. CDR3 length: 15 amino acids. The CDR3, as DNA: TGTGCCAGCAGTTACTCGGCGACAGAGAATCAGCCCCAGCATTTT. This codes for CASSYSATENQPQHF.

J is TRBJ2-7 and V is TRBV11-2, with 9 bases identical to TRBD1. This CDR3 region has 14 residues. V shed 5 bases and J 3 bases; nucleotides not matched to a gene: 5. Germline V lookup: CDR1 SGHAT, CDR2 FQNNGV. For the CDR3, the DNA is TGTGCCAGCAGCCCGGGACAGGGCTTCTACGAGCAGTACTTC. This encodes CASSPGQGFYEQYF.

The V and J genes are TRBV5-1 and TRBJ2-1; 8 bases agree with TRBD2. Trimming removed 2 bases from V and 1 base from J; junction bases left unmatched: 2. CDR1 SGHRS and CDR2 YFSETQ come from the germline V gene. This CDR3 region has 15 residues. CDR3 nucleotides: TGCGCCAGCAGCTTTGGCGGGGGGTCCTACAATGAGCAGTTCTTC. It specifies CASSFGGGSYNEQFF.

V is TRBV18 and J is TRBJ2-5; the D gene is possibly TRBD2 (6 bases). The CDR3 has 13 amino acids. The germline V gene encodes CDR1 KGHSH and CDR2 LQKENI. Deletions cut 6 bases from V and 5 bases from J, with 13 bases between. This CDR3 is CASSPGTWETQYF. The CDR3 DNA is TGTGCCAGCTCCCCCGGGACTTGGGAGACCCAGTACTTC.

The chain is built from TRBV9 and TRBJ2-7; maybe TRBD2 (6 bases). The CDR3 covers 15 residues. V was shortened by 0 bases and J by 5 bases, with 15 bases between the two germline ends. Germline V CDR1 and CDR2: SGDLS, YYNGEE. The CDR3 is CASSVEGGLSNEQYF. CDR3 nucleotides: TGTGCCAGCAGCGTAGAGGGAGGACTAAGTAACGAGCAGTACTTC.